The entry below describes one T cell receptor beta chain. This entry is derived from a study of shared clonotypes between healthy human individuals. The assay was immunoSEQ multiplex PCR, and TCRdb's table has in-frame clones only and misses some. The sample shows around 1.4 million clones, approximately 98.5% of them seen only once. V was shortened by 2 bases and J by 5 bases, with 4 bases between the two germline ends. This CDR3 has 11 amino acids. Germline values: CDR1 SGHAT, CDR2 FQNNGV. The sequencing sample was made of naive CD4+ T cells sorted from blood. The subset: CD45RA+ positively selected. This chain connects TRBV11-2 to TRBJ2-7; D uncertain. The sequence came from a man aged 30-40 years in good health. DNA for the CDR3: TGTGCCAGCAGCTTATCTGACGAGCAGTACTTC. Translation: CASSLSDEQYF.